The present TCR beta chain was sequenced within a study of cytomegalovirus exposure and HLA in healthy donors. Repertoires were generated with immunoSEQ multiplex PCR, while TCRdb's copy carries only in-frame clones and drops some. The sample holds under 50,000 clones, 94% seen once. In regard to this clone: What it binds is not known.

Overall study findings and caveats: One later analysis, an examination of the 120 validation repertoires, found that first-cohort TCR clusters tended to co-occur in them. Among TCR beta chains, those listed as cytomegalovirus-associated numbered over 150.

The sequenced sample consisted of PBMCs. This receptor was identified in a woman younger than 30 in good health and CMV-seropositive.

The CDR3 here is CASVEKGWSQSSYNEQFF. DNA of the CDR3: TGTGCCAGCGTGGAAAAAGGTTGGTCACAGAGCTCCTACAATGAGCAGTTCTTC. The chain couples TRBV21-1 to TRBJ2-1; the table calls TRBD1, which could not be checked here. TRBV21-1 is noted as a pseudogene. There are 18 residues in the CDR3.